Presented here are 12 T cell receptor beta chains from one specimen sequenced in a study of blood T cells in healthy people across ages. Then a second PCR, running roughly 7 to 11 cycles, was carried out with a sample-barcoded 5' primer and a J-beta primer mix. TCRdb re-called the 5' RACE reads with MiXCR, one entry per CDR3 protein. Counted here are around 1,000,000 distinct CDR3 sequences, around two fifths occurring once; the ten biggest clones make up around 13%. Material for sequencing was blood. These receptors all come from a man younger than 35 in good health.

The chain carries TRBV4-1 and TRBJ2-1; 9 nucleotides match TRBD1. The junction had 11 bases not matched to a gene; V was cut back by 0 bases and J by 8 bases. There are 17 residues in the CDR3. Germline V lookup: CDR1 MGHRA, CDR2 YSYEKL. This chain's CDR3 is CASSQDFGTGKSDEQFF. CDR3 coding DNA: TGCGCCAGCAGCCAAGATTTTGGGACAGGGAAGTCCGATGAGCAGTTCTTC.

The V and J genes are TRBV28 and TRBJ1-2, with TRBD1 matching over 8 bases. The CDR3 is 16 residues long. Germline assignment: CDR1 MDHEN and CDR2 SYDVKM. V lost 5 bases to trimming and J lost 3 bases; unmatched junction nucleotides: 11. The CDR3 DNA reads as TGTGCCAGCAGTCCCCATGGACAGGGCTGGGACTATGGCTACACCTTC. Protein: CASSPHGQGWDYGYTF.

In DNA, the CDR3 is TGTGCCAGCAGCTTCCTGGGTGATTTAGAGGAAAAACTGTTTTTT. Protein: CASSFLGDLEEKLFF. The chain combines TRBV7-9 with TRBJ1-4, with D hard to call. CDR3 length: 15 amino acids. Germline values: CDR1 SEHNR, CDR2 FQNEAQ (reference sequence). With 3 bases removed from V and 8 bases from J, the gap between germline ends came to 16 bases.

The rearrangement links TRBV7-8 to TRBJ1-6, with D possibly TRBD1 on 5 matching bases. CDR1 and CDR2 (germline): SGHVS, FQNEAQ. V dropped 8 bases and J dropped 4 bases, with 18 bases sitting between them. CDR3 length: 16 residues. The CDR3 bases are TGTGCCAGCGGCCCGGTCGGGGGAGGTTATAATTCACCCCTCCACTTT. It codes for CASGPVGGGYNSPLHF.

This chain links TRBV9 with TRBJ2-2; 8 nucleotides line up with TRBD1. This CDR3 region has 16 residues. Germline assignment: CDR1 SGDLS and CDR2 YYNGEE. Germline trimming cut 3 bases from V and 3 bases from J; bases unmatched to any gene: 7. The CDR3 sequence is CASSADRGIYTGELFF. CDR3 bases: TGTGCCAGCAGCGCAGACAGGGGAATATACACCGGGGAGCTGTTTTTT.

The genes are TRBV3-1 and TRBJ2-1; the D is unclear. The CDR3 is 16 residues long. From germline, CDR1 is LGHDT and CDR2 YNNKEL (reference sequence). V was cut by 1 base and J by 6 bases, with 16 bases left in between. CDR3 in amino acids: CASSQGPPYYSNEQFF. CDR3 in DNA: TGTGCCAGCAGCCAAGGGCCCCCGTACTACAGCAATGAGCAGTTCTTC.

The V and J genes are TRBV6-2 or TRBV6-3 and TRBJ2-7; D might be TRBD1 (6 bases). V shed 5 bases and J shed 1 base, with 15 bases lying between them. This CDR3 contains 15 residues. Germline V gives CDR1 MNHEY, CDR2 SVGEGT. As DNA, the CDR3 is TGTGCCAGCAGTCCATTAAACAGGGAATCCTACGAGCAGTACTTC. It specifies CASSPLNRESYEQYF.

The chain combines TRBV10-3 with TRBJ1-5, with D tentatively TRBD1 (5 bases). This CDR3 is built from 13 residues. V dropped 5 bases and J dropped 2 bases, with 7 bases sitting between them. The germline V gene has CDR1 ENHRY and CDR2 SYGVKD. For the CDR3, the DNA is TGTGCCATCAGTAAACAGGGCAATCAGCCCCAGCATTTT. It specifies CAISKQGNQPQHF.

Only a few counts were recorded for this clonotype. The chain links TRBV10-3 to TRBJ2-3; 10 bases match TRBD2. Trimming at V came to 10 bases and at J to 2 bases, leaving 6 bases not matched to a gene. Germline values: CDR1 ENHRY, CDR2 SYGVKD. The CDR3 consists of 14 residues. The CDR3 DNA sequence: TGTGCCACTAGCCTAGCGGGGGACACAGATACGCAGTATTTT. Translated, it gives CATSLAGDTDTQYF.

The chain links TRBV3-1 to TRBJ2-2; a weak D match, TRBD1 (5 bases). Trimming took 0 bases from V and 0 from J, leaving 11 bases between them. From germline, CDR1 is LGHDT and CDR2 YNNKEL (reference sequence). CDR3 size: 17 residues. This CDR3 reads CASSQDHPRANTGELFF. The CDR3 region has the DNA TGTGCCAGCAGCCAAGATCACCCCAGGGCGAACACCGGGGAGCTGTTTTTT.

Remarks on this clonotype: A much larger clone differs from this one at a single base, so this may be a read error. V is TRBV4-1 and J is TRBJ2-1; TRBD1 matches at 8 bases. The J call is doubtful: the DNA matches TRBJ2-7 better. Germline lookup yields CDR1 MGHRA and CDR2 YSYEKL. The CDR3 is 14 residues long. The CDR3 DNA reads TGCGCCAGCAGCCATCCGGGACAGGACAATGAGCAGTACTTC. Translation: CASSHPGQDNEQYF.

The rearrangement links TRBV9 to TRBJ2-5, with unresolved D. Gene TRBJ2-1 matches the end of the DNA better, so the J call may be wrong. Germline V gene lookup returns CDR1 SGDLS and CDR2 YYNGEE. The CDR3 contains 14 residues. This CDR3 is CASSMSTSQETQFF. The CDR3 nucleotides are TGTGCCAGCAGCATGAGCACGTCCCAAGAGACCCAGTTCTTC.